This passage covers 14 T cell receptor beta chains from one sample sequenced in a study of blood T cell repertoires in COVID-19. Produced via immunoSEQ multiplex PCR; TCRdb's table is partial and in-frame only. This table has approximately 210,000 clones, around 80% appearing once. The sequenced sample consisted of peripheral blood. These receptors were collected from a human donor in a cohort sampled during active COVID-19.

CDR3 region: CASSIGGGGAANIQYF. CDR3 DNA sequence: TGTGCCAGTAGTATAGGCGGCGGGGGGGCAGCTAACATTCAGTACTTC. The chain carries TRBV19 and TRBJ2-4; 9 nucleotides match TRBD2. The ends lost 1 base at V and 7 bases at J; junction bases unmatched: 8. The CDR3 runs 16 residues. Germline V CDR1 and CDR2: LNHDA, SQIVND (reference sequence). The variable domain in full, completed from reference TRBV19 and TRBJ2-4, reads DGGITQSPKYLFRKEGQNVTLSCEQNLNHDAMYWYRQDPGQGLRLIYYSQIVNDFQKGDIAEGYSVSREKKESFPLTVTSAQKNPTAFYLCASSIGGGGAANIQYFGAGTRLSVL.

The CDR3 sequence: CASSLSGVNTGELFF. The DNA of the CDR3 is TGTGCCAGCAGCCTTAGCGGGGTGAACACCGGGGAGCTGTTTTTT. V and J are TRBV5-8 and TRBJ2-2; 8 positions match TRBD2. Looked up from germline, CDR1 is SGHTS and CDR2 is YDEGEE. Germline trimming cut 4 bases from V and 1 base from J; bases unmatched to any gene: 3. CDR3 size: 15 residues.

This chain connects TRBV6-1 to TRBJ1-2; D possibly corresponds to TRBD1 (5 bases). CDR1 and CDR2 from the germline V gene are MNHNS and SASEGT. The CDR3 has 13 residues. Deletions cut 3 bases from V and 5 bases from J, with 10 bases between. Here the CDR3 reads CASSDLGGYGYTF. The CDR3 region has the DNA TGTGCCAGCAGTGATCTGGGGGGATATGGCTACACCTTC.

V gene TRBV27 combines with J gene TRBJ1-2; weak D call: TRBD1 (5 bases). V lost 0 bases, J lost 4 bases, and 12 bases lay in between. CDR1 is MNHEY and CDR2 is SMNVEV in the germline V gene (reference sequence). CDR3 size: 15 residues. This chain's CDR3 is CASSLSTAQLYGYTF. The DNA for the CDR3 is TGTGCCAGCAGTTTATCGACAGCACAACTCTATGGCTACACCTTC.

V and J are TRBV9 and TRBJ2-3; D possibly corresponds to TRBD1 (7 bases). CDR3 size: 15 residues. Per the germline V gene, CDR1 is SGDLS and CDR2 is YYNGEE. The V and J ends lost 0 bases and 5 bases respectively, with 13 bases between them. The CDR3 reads CASSVVGRGVDTQYF. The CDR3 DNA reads TGTGCCAGCAGCGTAGTCGGCAGGGGGGTAGATACGCAGTATTTT. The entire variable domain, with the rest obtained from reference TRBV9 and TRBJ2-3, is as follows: DSGVTQTPKHLITATGQRVTLRCSPRSGDLSVYWYQQSLDQGLQFLIQYYNGEERAKGNILERFSAQQFPDLHSELNLSSLELGDSALYFCASSVVGRGVDTQYFGPGTRLTVL.

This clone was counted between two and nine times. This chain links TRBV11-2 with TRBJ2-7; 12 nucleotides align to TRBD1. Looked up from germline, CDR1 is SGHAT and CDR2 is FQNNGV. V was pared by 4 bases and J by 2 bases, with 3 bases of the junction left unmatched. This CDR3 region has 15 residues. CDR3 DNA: TGTGCCAGCAGCTCGGGACAGGGGGCACCCTACGAGCAGTACTTC. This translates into CASSSGQGAPYEQYF.

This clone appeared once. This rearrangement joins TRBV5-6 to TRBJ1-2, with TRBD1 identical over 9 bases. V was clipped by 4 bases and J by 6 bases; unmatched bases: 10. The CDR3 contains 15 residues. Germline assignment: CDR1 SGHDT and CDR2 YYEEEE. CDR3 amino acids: CASSRMQDRGNGYTF. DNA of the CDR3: TGTGCCAGCAGCCGGATGCAGGACAGGGGAAATGGCTACACCTTC. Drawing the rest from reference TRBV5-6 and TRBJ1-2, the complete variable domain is DAGVTQSPTHLIKTRGQQVTLRCSPKSGHDTVSWYQQALGQGPQFIFQYYEEEERQRGNFPDRFSGHQFPNYSSELNVNALLLGDSALYLCASSRMQDRGNGYTFGSGTRLTVV.

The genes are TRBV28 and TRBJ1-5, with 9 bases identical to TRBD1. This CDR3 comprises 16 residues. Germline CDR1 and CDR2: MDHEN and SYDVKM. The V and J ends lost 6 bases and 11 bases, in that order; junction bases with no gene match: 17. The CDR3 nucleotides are TGTGCCAGCAGGCTTACCTCCTACAGGGGGCGGGAGGCCCAGCATTTT. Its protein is CASRLTSYRGREAQHF.

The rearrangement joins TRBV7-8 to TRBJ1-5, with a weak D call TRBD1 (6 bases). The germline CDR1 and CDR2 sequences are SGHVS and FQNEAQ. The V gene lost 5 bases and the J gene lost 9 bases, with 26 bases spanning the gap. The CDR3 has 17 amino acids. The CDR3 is CASSPLQQGAYVGPQHF. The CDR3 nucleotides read TGTGCCAGCAGCCCCCTTCAACAGGGCGCCTATGTTGGGCCCCAGCATTTT. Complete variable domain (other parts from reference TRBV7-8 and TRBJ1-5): GAGVSQSPRYKVAKRGQDVALRCDPISGHVSLFWYQQALGQGPEFLTYFQNEAQLDKSGLPSDRFFAERPEGSVSTLKIQRTQQEDSAVYLCASSPLQQGAYVGPQHFGDGTRLSIL.

CDR3 in DNA: TGTGCCAGCAGTGAGACCCCCAACTTCTCAGGGGGTCTTCAGCCCCAGCATTTT. Its protein product is CASSETPNFSGGLQPQHF. This chain uses TRBV6-1 with TRBJ1-5, with TRBD1 matching 7 bases. The length of the CDR3 is 18 residues. The V and J ends lost 3 bases and 6 bases, in that order; junction bases with no gene match: 17. Germline V lookup: CDR1 MNHNS, CDR2 SASEGT.

The CDR3 nucleotides read TGTGCCAGCTCACTATACGACAGTTCGAATCAGCCCCAGCATTTT. Protein sequence: CASSLYDSSNQPQHF. The chain links TRBV18 to TRBJ1-5, with TRBD1 as a possible D gene (5 bases). Germline V gene sequence: CDR1 KGHSH, CDR2 LQKENI. This CDR3 contains 15 residues. V lost 4 bases, J lost 4 bases, and 14 bases lay in between.

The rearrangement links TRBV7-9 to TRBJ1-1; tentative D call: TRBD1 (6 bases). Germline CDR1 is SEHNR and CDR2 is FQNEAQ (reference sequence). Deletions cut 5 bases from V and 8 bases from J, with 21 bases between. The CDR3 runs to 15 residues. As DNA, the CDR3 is TGTGCCAGCAGCACACCCAACAGGGCTCCCCAGGAAGCTTTCTTT. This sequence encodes CASSTPNRAPQEAFF. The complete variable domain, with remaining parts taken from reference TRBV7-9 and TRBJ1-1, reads DTGVSQNPRHKITKRGQNVTFRCDPISEHNRLYWYRQTLGQGPEFLTYFQNEAQLEKSRLLSDRFSAERPKGSFSTLEIQRTEQGDSAMYLCASSTPNRAPQEAFFGQGTRLTVV.

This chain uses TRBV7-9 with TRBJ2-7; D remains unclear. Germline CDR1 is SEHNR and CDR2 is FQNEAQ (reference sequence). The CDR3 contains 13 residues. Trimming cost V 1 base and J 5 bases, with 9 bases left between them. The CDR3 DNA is TGTGCCAGCAGCTTAGGGAGACGAAACGAGCAGTACGTC. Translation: CASSLGRRNEQYV.

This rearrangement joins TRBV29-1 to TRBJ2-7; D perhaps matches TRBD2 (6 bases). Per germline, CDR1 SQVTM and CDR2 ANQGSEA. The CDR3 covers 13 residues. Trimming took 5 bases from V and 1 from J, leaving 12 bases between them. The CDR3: CSVKGLNSYEQYF. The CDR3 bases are TGCAGCGTTAAGGGACTGAATTCCTACGAGCAGTACTTC.